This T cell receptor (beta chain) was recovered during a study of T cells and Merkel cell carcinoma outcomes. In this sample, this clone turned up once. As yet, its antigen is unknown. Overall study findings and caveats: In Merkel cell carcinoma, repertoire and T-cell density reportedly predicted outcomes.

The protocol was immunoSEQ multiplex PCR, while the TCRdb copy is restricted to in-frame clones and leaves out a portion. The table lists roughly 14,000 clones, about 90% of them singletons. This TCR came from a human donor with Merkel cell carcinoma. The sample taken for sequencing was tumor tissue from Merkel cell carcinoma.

The CDR3, as DNA: TGTGCCACCAGCAGAGATCTGCGGGGGCCCTACAATGAGCAGTTCTTC. Amino acids: CATSRDLRGPYNEQFF. The V and J genes are TRBV15 and TRBJ2-1; D possibly corresponds to TRBD2 (7 bases). Germline CDR1 and CDR2: LNHNV and YYDKDF (reference sequence). The CDR3 has 16 residues. The V gene lost 0 bases and the J gene lost 2 bases, with 11 bases spanning the gap.